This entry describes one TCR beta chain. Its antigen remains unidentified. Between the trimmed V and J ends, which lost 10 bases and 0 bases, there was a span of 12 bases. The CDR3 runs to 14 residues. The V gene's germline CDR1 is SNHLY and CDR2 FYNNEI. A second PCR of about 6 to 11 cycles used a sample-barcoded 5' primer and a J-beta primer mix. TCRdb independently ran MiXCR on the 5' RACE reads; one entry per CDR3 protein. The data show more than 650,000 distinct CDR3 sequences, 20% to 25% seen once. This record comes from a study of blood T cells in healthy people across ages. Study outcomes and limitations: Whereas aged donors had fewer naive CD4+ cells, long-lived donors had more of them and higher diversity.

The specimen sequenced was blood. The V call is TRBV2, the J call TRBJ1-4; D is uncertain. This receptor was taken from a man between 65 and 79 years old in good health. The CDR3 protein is CANSNVATNEKLFF. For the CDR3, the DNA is TGTGCCAACTCCAACGTAGCAACTAATGAAAAACTGTTTTTT.